The present TCR beta chain was sequenced within a study of blood T cell repertoires in COVID-19. Study in general: In each case, the material was cDNA or gDNA derived from T cells, B-cell-depleted T cells, or PBMCs.

Patients in Seattle were enrolled during active infection, then followed longitudinally. Only in-frame clones appear in the TCRdb table, and some are missing; sequencing was by immunoSEQ multiplex PCR. Of around 470,000 clones in the sample, 80% to 90% were seen once. CDR1 and CDR2 (germline): SGHDN, FVKESK. V lost 4 bases and J lost 0, with 10 bases in between. The CDR3 runs to 15 residues. This receptor was identified in a man between 18 and 29 years old with COVID-19, enrolled during active disease. The chain is built from TRBV14 and TRBJ1-3, with D unresolved. The material sequenced was peripheral blood. CDR3 sequence: CASSPTVNSGNTIYF. For the CDR3, the DNA is TGTGCCAGCAGCCCTACAGTCAACTCTGGAAACACCATATATTTT.